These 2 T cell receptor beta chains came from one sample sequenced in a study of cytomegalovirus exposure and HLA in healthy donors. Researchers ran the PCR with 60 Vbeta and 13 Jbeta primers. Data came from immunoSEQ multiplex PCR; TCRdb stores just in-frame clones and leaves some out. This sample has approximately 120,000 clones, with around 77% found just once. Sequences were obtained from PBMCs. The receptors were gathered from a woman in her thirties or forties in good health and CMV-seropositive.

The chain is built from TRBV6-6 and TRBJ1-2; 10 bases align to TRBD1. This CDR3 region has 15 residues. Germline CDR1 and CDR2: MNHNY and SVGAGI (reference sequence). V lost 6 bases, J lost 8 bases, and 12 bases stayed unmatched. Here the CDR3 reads CASRPATGGAEGYTF. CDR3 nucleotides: TGTGCCAGCAGGCCTGCGACAGGGGGCGCGGAAGGCTACACCTTC.

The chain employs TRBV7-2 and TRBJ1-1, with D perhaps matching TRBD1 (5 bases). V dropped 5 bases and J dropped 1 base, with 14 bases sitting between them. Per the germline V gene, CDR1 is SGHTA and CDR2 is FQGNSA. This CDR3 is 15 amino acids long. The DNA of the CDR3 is TGTGCCAGCAGCCTAGTGGTCGGGGGGAACACTGAAGCTTTCTTT. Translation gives CASSLVVGGNTEAFF.